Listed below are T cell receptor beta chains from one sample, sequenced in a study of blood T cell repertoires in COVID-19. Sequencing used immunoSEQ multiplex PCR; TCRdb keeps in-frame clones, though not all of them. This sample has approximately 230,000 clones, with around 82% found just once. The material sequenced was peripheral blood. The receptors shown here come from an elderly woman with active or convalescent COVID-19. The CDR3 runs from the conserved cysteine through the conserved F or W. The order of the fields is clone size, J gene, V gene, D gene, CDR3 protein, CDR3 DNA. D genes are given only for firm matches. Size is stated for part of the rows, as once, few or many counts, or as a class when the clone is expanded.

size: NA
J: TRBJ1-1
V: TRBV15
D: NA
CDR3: CATSRDREGYTEAFF
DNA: TGTGCCACCAGCAGAGATCGGGAGGGATACACTGAAGCTTTCTTT

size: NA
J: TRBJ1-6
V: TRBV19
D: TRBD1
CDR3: CASSTTGVNSPLHF
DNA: TGTGCCAGTAGTACTACAGGGGTAAATTCACCCCTCCACTTT

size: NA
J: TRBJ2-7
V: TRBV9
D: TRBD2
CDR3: CASSAAAGLTYEQYF
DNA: TGTGCCAGCAGCGCCGCAGCGGGACTAACCTACGAGCAGTACTTC

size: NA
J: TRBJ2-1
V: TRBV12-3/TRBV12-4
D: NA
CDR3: CASTNNDREQFF
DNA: TGTGCCAGCACGAACAATGACAGGGAGCAGTTCTTC

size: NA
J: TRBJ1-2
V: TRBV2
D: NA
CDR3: CASSESPGWGYGYTF
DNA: TGTGCCAGCAGTGAATCTCCGGGATGGGGCTATGGCTACACCTTC

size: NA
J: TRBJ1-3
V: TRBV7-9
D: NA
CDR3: CASSLGSLGQFW
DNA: TGTGCCAGCAGCTTAGGTAGTCTTGGACAGTTCTGG

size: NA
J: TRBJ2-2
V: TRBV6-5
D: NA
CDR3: CASSYAYVAGELFF
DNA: TGTGCCAGCAGTTACGCGTACGTGGCCGGGGAGCTGTTTTTT

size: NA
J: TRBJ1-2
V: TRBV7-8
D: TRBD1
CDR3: CASSLGRQGSNYGYTF
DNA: TGTGCCAGCAGCTTAGGAAGACAGGGATCTAACTATGGCTACACCTTC

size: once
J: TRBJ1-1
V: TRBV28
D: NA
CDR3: CASRDTGSRAEAFF
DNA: TGTGCCAGCAGGGACACAGGGAGTCGGGCTGAAGCTTTCTTT

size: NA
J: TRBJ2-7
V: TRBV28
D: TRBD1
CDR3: CASSLVRQGGSYEQYF
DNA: TGTGCCAGCAGCCTCGTGAGACAGGGGGGTTCCTACGAGCAGTACTTC

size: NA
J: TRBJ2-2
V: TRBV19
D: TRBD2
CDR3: CASHLGGGTGELFF
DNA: TGTGCCAGCCACCTCGGGGGGGGTACCGGGGAGCTGTTTTTT

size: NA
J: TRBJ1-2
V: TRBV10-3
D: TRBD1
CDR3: CAISDRQGANYGYTF
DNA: TGTGCCATCAGTGACCGACAGGGAGCTAACTATGGCTACACCTTC

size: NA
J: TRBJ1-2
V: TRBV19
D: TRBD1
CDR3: CASSRTGLNYGYTF
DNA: TGTGCCAGTAGTAGGACAGGCCTTAACTATGGCTACACCTTC

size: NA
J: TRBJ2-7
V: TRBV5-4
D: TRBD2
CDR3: CASSLVASGAYEQYF
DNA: TGTGCCAGCAGCTTGGTGGCTAGCGGGGCCTACGAGCAGTACTTC

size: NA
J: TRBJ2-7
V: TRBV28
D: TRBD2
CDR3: CASITGGDRQYF
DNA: TGTGCCAGCATCACGGGGGGGGACCGGCAGTACTTC

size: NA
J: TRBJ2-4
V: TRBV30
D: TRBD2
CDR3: CAWSLTGGANIQYF
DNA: TGTGCCTGGAGCCTAACGGGGGGGGCGAACATTCAGTACTTC

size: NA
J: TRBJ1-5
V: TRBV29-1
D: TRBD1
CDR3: CSASQDQGDQPQHF
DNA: TGCAGCGCCTCTCAAGATCAGGGGGATCAGCCCCAGCATTTT

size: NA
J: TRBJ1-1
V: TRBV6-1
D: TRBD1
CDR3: CASSETGAMAFF
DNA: TGTGCCAGCAGTGAGACAGGGGCCATGGCTTTCTTT

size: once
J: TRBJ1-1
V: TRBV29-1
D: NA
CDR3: CSAPTDVNTEAFF
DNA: TGCAGCGCCCCGACAGACGTGAACACTGAAGCTTTCTTT

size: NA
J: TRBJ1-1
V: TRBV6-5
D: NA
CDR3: CASSSPLGVKNTEAFF
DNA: TGTGCCAGCAGTTCCCCCTTGGGCGTGAAGAACACTGAAGCTTTCTTT

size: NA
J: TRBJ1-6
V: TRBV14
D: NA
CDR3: CASSQRQSLPSPLHF
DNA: TGTGCCAGCAGCCAGAGACAATCCCTACCTTCACCCCTCCACTTT

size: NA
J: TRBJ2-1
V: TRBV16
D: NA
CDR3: CASSQSVGLYNEQFF
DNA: TGTGCCAGCAGCCAATCGGTGGGCTTGTACAATGAGCAGTTCTTC

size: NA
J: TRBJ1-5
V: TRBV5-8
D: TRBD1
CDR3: CASSRGQVFNQPQHF
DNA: TGTGCCAGCAGCAGGGGACAGGTATTCAATCAGCCCCAGCATTTT

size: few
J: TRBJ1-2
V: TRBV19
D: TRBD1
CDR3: CASSRTGTDYGYTF
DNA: TGTGCCAGTAGCAGGACAGGAACTGACTATGGCTACACCTTC

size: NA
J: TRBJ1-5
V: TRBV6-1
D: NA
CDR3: CASSEARGASWQPQHF
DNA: TGTGCCAGCAGTGAAGCGCGGGGGGCGTCCTGGCAGCCCCAGCATTTT

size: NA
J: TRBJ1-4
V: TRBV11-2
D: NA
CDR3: CASSLGVQTLATNEKLFF
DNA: TGTGCCAGCAGCTTAGGTGTACAGACCCTTGCAACTAATGAAAAACTGTTTTTT

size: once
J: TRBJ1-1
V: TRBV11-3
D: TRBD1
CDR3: CASSLDRGTEAFF
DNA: TGTGCCAGCAGCTTAGACAGGGGGACTGAAGCTTTCTTT

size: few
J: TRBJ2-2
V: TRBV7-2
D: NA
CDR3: CASSTYTGELFF
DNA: TGTGCCAGCTCGACTTACACCGGGGAGCTGTTTTTT

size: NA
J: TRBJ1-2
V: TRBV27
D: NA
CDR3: CASSSPGQPYYGYTF
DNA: TGTGCCAGCAGTTCACCGGGACAACCATATTATGGCTACACCTTC

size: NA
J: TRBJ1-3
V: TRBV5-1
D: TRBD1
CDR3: CASSLTYRGSSGNTIYF
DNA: TGCGCCAGCAGCTTGACATACAGGGGAAGCTCTGGAAACACCATATATTTT

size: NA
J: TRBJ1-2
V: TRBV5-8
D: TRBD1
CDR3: CASSWGQGYGYTF
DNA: TGTGCCAGCAGCTGGGGACAGGGCTATGGCTACACCTTC

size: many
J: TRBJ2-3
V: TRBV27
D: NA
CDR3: CASSLSAGALDTQYF
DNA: TGTGCCAGCAGTTTATCCGCAGGGGCGCTGGATACGCAGTATTTT

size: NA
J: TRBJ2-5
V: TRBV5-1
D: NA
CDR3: CASSSAGRETQYF
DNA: TGCGCCAGCAGCTCGGCAGGGAGGGAGACCCAGTACTTC

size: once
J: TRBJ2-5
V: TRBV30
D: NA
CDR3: CAWSRRLEETQYF
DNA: TGTGCCTGGAGTCGCAGGTTAGAAGAGACCCAGTACTTC

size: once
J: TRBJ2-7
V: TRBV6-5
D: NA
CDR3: CASSYSLGQPYEQYF
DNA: TGTGCCAGCAGTTATTCCCTCGGACAGCCCTACGAGCAGTACTTC

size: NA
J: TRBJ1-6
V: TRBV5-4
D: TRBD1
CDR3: CASSSSRDRDSPLHF
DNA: TGTGCCAGCAGCTCGTCCCGGGACAGGGACTCACCCCTCCACTTT

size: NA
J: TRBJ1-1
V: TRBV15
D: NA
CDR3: CATSRDPAGNTEAFF
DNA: TGTGCCACCAGCAGAGATCCGGCAGGAAACACTGAAGCTTTCTTT

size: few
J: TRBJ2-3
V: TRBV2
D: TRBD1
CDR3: CASSFSGTGYGTDTQYF
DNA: TGTGCCAGCAGTTTCTCCGGGACAGGGTATGGGACAGATACGCAGTATTTT

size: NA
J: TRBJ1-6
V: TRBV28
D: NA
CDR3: CASSPLPGHRPVLLHF
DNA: TGTGCCAGCAGCCCCCTCCCGGGACACCGGCCGGTGCTCCTCCACTTT

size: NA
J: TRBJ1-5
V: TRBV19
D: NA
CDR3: CASSTPRTGNQPQHF
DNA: TGTGCCAGTAGTACCCCTAGGACAGGCAATCAGCCCCAGCATTTT

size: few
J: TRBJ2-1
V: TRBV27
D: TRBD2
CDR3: CASSLRISGNNEQFF
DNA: TGTGCCAGCAGTTTACGTATTAGCGGGAACAATGAGCAGTTCTTC

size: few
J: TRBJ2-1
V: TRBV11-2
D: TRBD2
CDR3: CASTSTGTRAYNEQFF
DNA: TGTGCCAGCACTTCAACCGGGACTAGGGCCTACAATGAGCAGTTCTTC

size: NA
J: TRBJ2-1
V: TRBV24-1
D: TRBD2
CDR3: CATSGTSGSSYNEQFF
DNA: TGTGCCACCTCCGGGACTAGCGGGAGTTCCTACAATGAGCAGTTCTTC